This entry concerns a single TCR beta chain. The germline gives CDR1 MDHEN, CDR2 SYDVKM. V was cut by 6 bases and J by 2 bases, with 23 bases left in between. The CDR3 spans 18 residues. This entry comes from a study of blood T cell repertoires in COVID-19. Per the original methods: Estimation of nucleated cell counts relied on the amplification of reference gene primers. Using immunoSEQ multiplex PCR, the repertoire was profiled, and TCRdb retains in-frame clones only, with some absent. V and J calls plus clone size are reproduced from that table; the DNA served to infer D and trimming. This table holds some 240,000 clones, around 84% found once.

This TCR came from a man younger than 45 with acute COVID-19. The chain has TRBV28 and TRBJ1-5; D is unresolved. Sequencing was performed on PBMCs or T cells enriched from blood (not recorded which). The CDR3 sequence is CASRPPDSSFGGNQPQHF. CDR3 DNA: TGTGCCAGCAGACCCCCGGACTCATCTTTTGGGGGCAATCAGCCCCAGCATTTT.